Listed here are 32 T cell receptor beta chains from one sample, sequenced in a study of cytomegalovirus exposure and HLA in healthy donors. The PCR employed 60 Vbeta primers together with 13 Jbeta primers. Only in-frame clones appear in the TCRdb table, and some are missing; sequencing was by immunoSEQ multiplex PCR. The data show 75,000 to 100,000 clones, 70% to 80% seen once. The sample consisted of PBMCs. The receptors originated from a woman aged 60-75 years in good health and CMV-seropositive.

The rearrangement links TRBV18 to TRBJ1-3; a weak D match, TRBD1 (6 bases). Germline V gives CDR1 KGHSH, CDR2 LQKENI. This CDR3 has 15 amino acids. Trimming removed 3 bases at V and 2 bases at J, with 11 bases between. The CDR3 region has the DNA TGTGCCAGCTCACCTCGGACAGAACCTGGAAACACCATATATTTT. Its protein product is CASSPRTEPGNTIYF.

The CDR3 region is CASSPNEGATEAFF. Here the CDR3 DNA reads TGTGCCAGCTCACCAAATGAGGGGGCCACTGAAGCTTTCTTT. The V and J genes are TRBV18 and TRBJ1-1; TRBD1 agrees at 7 bases. The germline gives CDR1 KGHSH, CDR2 LQKENI. J lost 4 bases, V lost 2 bases, and 4 bases had no gene match. The CDR3 totals 14 residues.

The CDR3 here is CAWSRGQGNSGANVLTF. The CDR3, as DNA: TGTGCCTGGAGTAGGGGACAGGGTAACTCTGGGGCCAACGTCCTGACTTTC. J is TRBJ2-6 and V is TRBV30; the match to TRBD1 covers 9 bases. V gave up 2 bases and J gave up 0 bases; unmatched junction bases: 5. This CDR3 contains 17 residues. Germline V gene sequence: CDR1 GTSNPN, CDR2 SVGIG (reference sequence).

The V call is TRBV4-1, the J call TRBJ2-7; 7 bases match TRBD2. Germline V gene lookup returns CDR1 MGHRA and CDR2 YSYEKL. Trimming took 5 bases from V and 2 from J; bases not matched to a gene: 6. The CDR3 runs to 14 residues. CDR3 sequence reads: CASSVSGSTYEQYF. The CDR3 nucleotides are TGCGCCAGCAGCGTTAGCGGGTCCACCTACGAGCAGTACTTC.

V and J are TRBV29-1 and TRBJ1-6; 10 nucleotides match TRBD1. Germline lookup yields CDR1 SQVTM and CDR2 ANQGSEA. V gave up 7 bases and J gave up 8 bases; unmatched junction bases: 5. This CDR3 spans 13 amino acids. The DNA of the CDR3 is TGCAGCGCACGGACAGGGGGAGATTCACCCCTCCACTTT. This sequence encodes CSARTGGDSPLHF.

This clone is medium-sized (0.01 to 0.1%). The chain is built from TRBV4-2 and TRBJ2-7; 9 nucleotides line up with TRBD2. The CDR3 is 16 residues long. Losses at the gene ends were 0 bases for V and 6 bases for J; bases not matched to a gene: 9. Per germline, CDR1 LGHNA and CDR2 YNFKEQ. CDR3 DNA: TGTGCCAGCAGCCAAGATCCTGGTAGCGGGAGCCGCGAGCAGTACTTC. It is translated as CASSQDPGSGSREQYF.

This chain links TRBV7-9 with TRBJ1-3; TRBD1 agrees at 7 bases. Germline lookup yields CDR1 SEHNR and CDR2 FQNEAQ (reference sequence). The ends lost 3 bases at V and 8 bases at J; junction bases unmatched: 4. There are 13 residues in the CDR3. In nucleotides, the CDR3 is TGTGCCAGCAGCTTTTTCAGGGGGGACACCATATATTTT. This encodes CASSFFRGDTIYF. The whole variable domain, filled in from reference TRBV7-9 and TRBJ1-3, reads DTGVSQNPRHKITKRGQNVTFRCDPISEHNRLYWYRQTLGQGPEFLTYFQNEAQLEKSRLLSDRFSAERPKGSFSTLEIQRTEQGDSAMYLCASSFFRGDTIYFGEGSWLTVV.

The rearrangement joins TRBV7-3 to TRBJ2-1; weak D call: TRBD2 (5 bases). Germline CDR1 reads SGHTA; CDR2 reads FQGTGA. V lost 4 bases and J lost 2, with 12 bases in between. The CDR3 covers 15 residues. CDR3 residues: CASSYRDEAYNEQFF. The DNA of the CDR3 is TGTGCCAGCAGCTACCGGGATGAGGCCTACAATGAGCAGTTCTTC.

The chain links TRBV25-1 to TRBJ2-7; possible D gene TRBD1, 6 bases. This CDR3 comprises 14 residues. The V gene lost 5 bases and the J gene lost 2 bases, with 13 bases spanning the gap. The V gene's germline CDR1 is MGHDK and CDR2 SYGVNS. In DNA form, the CDR3 reads TGTGCCAGCAGTTTACGTGGACAGACCTACGAGCAGTACTTC. The encoded protein is CASSLRGQTYEQYF.

This chain joins TRBV29-1 and TRBJ2-2, with D perhaps matching TRBD1 (6 bases). Trimming took 6 bases from V and 3 from J, leaving 11 bases between them. Germline assignment: CDR1 SQVTM and CDR2 ANQGSEA. The CDR3 contains 13 residues. The CDR3 DNA follows: TGCAGCGTGCGACAGGAATACACCGGGGAGCTGTTTTTT. As protein: CSVRQEYTGELFF.

The CDR3 region has the DNA TGTGCCAGCAGCCCCGGGACAGCCCACAATCAGCCCCAGCATTTT. It translates to CASSPGTAHNQPQHF. This chain links TRBV7-9 with TRBJ1-5; 7 nucleotides agree with TRBD1. J was trimmed by 3 bases and V by 5 bases; bases with no gene match: 7. The CDR3 runs to 15 residues. Germline CDR1 SEHNR, CDR2 FQNEAQ (reference sequence). Supplemented by reference TRBV7-9 and TRBJ1-5, the full variable domain reads DTGVSQNPRHKITKRGQNVTFRCDPISEHNRLYWYRQTLGQGPEFLTYFQNEAQLEKSRLLSDRFSAERPKGSFSTLEIQRTEQGDSAMYLCASSPGTAHNQPQHFGDGTRLSIL.

V gene TRBV5-1 combines with J gene TRBJ2-5; tentative D call: TRBD1 (6 bases). The CDR3 length is 17 residues. The germline gives CDR1 SGHRS, CDR2 YFSETQ. The V end was cut by 4 bases, the J end by 4 bases, with 23 bases between. CDR3 DNA: TGCGCCAGCAGCGTGGAGGATCTAGGGGGAGTGGTAGAGACCCAGTACTTC. This codes for CASSVEDLGGVVETQYF.

The gene calls are TRBV10-3 and TRBJ2-2; 7 bases are a match to TRBD1. In germline, CDR1 is ENHRY, CDR2 SYGVKD. J gave up 6 bases and V 8 bases, and 12 bases lay outside the gene matches. The CDR3 is made up of 15 amino acids. The CDR3 is CAIGGQSPRAGELFF. CDR3 in DNA: TGTGCCATCGGGGGACAGTCCCCGCGGGCCGGGGAGCTGTTTTTT.

This clone was seen a single time. This chain uses TRBV5-4 with TRBJ2-1, with D perhaps matching TRBD2 (6 bases). The CDR3 consists of 15 residues. V dropped 4 bases and J dropped 2 bases, with 13 bases sitting between them. CDR1 is SGHNT, CDR2 YYREEE, per germline (reference sequence). The CDR3, as DNA: TGTGCCAGCAGCGGGGGACTGAGGGCCTACAATGAGCAGTTCTTC. This codes for CASSGGLRAYNEQFF.

The chain carries TRBV5-4 and TRBJ2-2; perhaps TRBD1 as D (5 bases). Germline V gene data show CDR1 as SGHNT and CDR2 as YYREEE (reference sequence). The CDR3 consists of 15 residues. Trimming stripped 3 bases from V and 8 bases from J, with 17 bases between. DNA of the CDR3: TGTGCCAGCAGCTCCCCTGGGGCAGGTACGGGGGAGCTGTTTTTT. Translated, it gives CASSSPGAGTGELFF.

This chain links TRBV13 with TRBJ2-1, with TRBD1 identical over 7 bases. J lost 2 bases, V lost 7 bases, and 5 bases had no gene match. This CDR3 is 14 amino acids long. In germline, CDR1 is PRHDT, CDR2 FYEKMQ (reference sequence). The CDR3 spells CASTLTGTYNEQFF. CDR3 in DNA: TGTGCCAGCACCTTGACAGGGACCTACAATGAGCAGTTCTTC.

The J gene is TRBJ2-1, the V gene TRBV28, with 7 bases lining up with TRBD2. The J segment lost 5 bases and the V segment lost 8 bases, leaving 9 bases of the junction unmatched. The length of the CDR3 is 14 residues. From germline, CDR1 is MDHEN and CDR2 SYDVKM. The DNA for the CDR3 is TGTGCCAGCGGACGAGGGAGGGCCCACAATGAGCAGTTCTTC. It translates to CASGRGRAHNEQFF. Full variable domain (remainder filled in from reference TRBV28 and TRBJ2-1): DVKVTQSSRYLVKRTGEKVFLECVQDMDHENMFWYRQDPGLGLRLIYFSYDVKMKEKGDIPEGYSVSREKKERFSLILESASTNQTSMYLCASGRGRAHNEQFFGPGTRLTVL.

This rearrangement joins TRBV30 to TRBJ2-1; 15 bases are a match to TRBD2. V lost 0 bases and J lost 3; bases outside the gene matches: 9. There are 19 residues in the CDR3. Looked up from germline, CDR1 is GTSNPN and CDR2 is SVGIG (reference sequence). The CDR3: CAWSVPLRTSGRVYNEQFF. The CDR3 coding sequence is TGTGCCTGGAGTGTACCCCTGCGGACTAGCGGGAGGGTCTACAATGAGCAGTTCTTC.

As regards this clone: Compared with germline, one end of the junction differs, possibly owing to a read error. The rearrangement joins TRBV7-7 to TRBJ2-2; the match to TRBD1 covers 7 bases. CDR3 size: 15 residues. Per the germline V gene, CDR1 is SSHAT and CDR2 is FNYEAQ (reference sequence). The CDR3 coding sequence is TGTGCTAGCAGCTTAGACAGGGCCAACACCGGGGAGCTGTTTTTT. Its translation is CASSLDRANTGELFF.

J is TRBJ1-4 and V is TRBV4-1, with D possibly matching TRBD1 (6 bases). Looked up from germline, CDR1 is MGHRA and CDR2 is YSYEKL. This CDR3 has 15 amino acids. Trimming removed 1 base at V and 5 bases at J, with 11 bases between. CDR3 sequence: CASSQGNRENEKLFF. The CDR3, as DNA: TGCGCCAGCAGCCAAGGAAACAGGGAAAATGAAAAACTGTTTTTT.

The chain carries TRBV9 and TRBJ2-3, with unresolved D. The CDR3 contains 16 residues. From germline, CDR1 is SGDLS and CDR2 YYNGEE. The ends were cut back, 3 bases at V and 2 bases at J, with 16 bases in the middle. CDR3: CASSGYGSGFTDTQYF. CDR3 DNA: TGTGCCAGCAGCGGGTACGGGTCGGGTTTCACAGATACGCAGTATTTT.

This clone was observed a few times. The rearrangement links TRBV5-5 to TRBJ1-5, with D hard to call. CDR1 and CDR2 (germline): SGHKS, YYEKEE (reference sequence). Trimming stripped 0 bases from V and 6 bases from J, with 7 bases between. This CDR3 spans 13 amino acids. The CDR3 DNA reads as TGTGCCAGCAGCTTGGGCGGAATTCAGCCCCAGCATTTT. Translating gives CASSLGGIQPQHF.

The chain links TRBV5-1 to TRBJ1-4; D is undetermined. Trimming shortened V by 0 bases and J by 6 bases, and 12 bases separated the two germline ends. This CDR3 has 15 residues. The germline V gene has CDR1 SGHRS and CDR2 YFSETQ. This CDR3 reads CASSLDGSEDEKLFF. In nucleotides, the CDR3 is TGCGCCAGCAGCTTGGACGGGTCGGAGGATGAAAAACTGTTTTTT.

The chain is built from TRBV4-1 and TRBJ1-2; D uncertain. In germline, CDR1 is MGHRA, CDR2 YSYEKL. The CDR3 is made up of 13 amino acids. V lost 5 bases, J lost 8 bases, and 15 bases lay in between. The CDR3 region is CASSADAGRGYTF. Written as DNA, the CDR3 is TGCGCCAGCAGCGCGGACGCGGGAAGGGGCTACACCTTC.

The chain links TRBV4-1 to TRBJ2-5; D gene unclear. Gene TRBJ2-7 matches the end of the DNA better, so the J call may be wrong. Germline CDR1 is MGHRA and CDR2 is YSYEKL. The CDR3 contains 14 residues. For the CDR3, the DNA is TGCGCCAGCAGCCAAGATTTGACTTACTACGAGCAGTACTTC. Its translation is CASSQDLTYYEQYF.

The chain employs TRBV29-1 and TRBJ1-2; TRBD1 agrees at 7 bases. Germline V gives CDR1 SQVTM, CDR2 ANQGSEA. Trimming removed 7 bases from V and 4 bases from J; junction bases left unmatched: 6. The CDR3 runs to 12 residues. CDR3 in DNA: TGCAGCGAACGCCGGACAGGCTATGGCTACACCTTC. This encodes CSERRTGYGYTF.

The rearrangement links TRBV28 to TRBJ1-1; D gene unclear. Trimming took 5 bases from V and 10 from J, leaving 14 bases between them. In germline, CDR1 is MDHEN, CDR2 SYDVKM. The CDR3 is made up of 12 amino acids. CDR3 protein: CASSPSGGAAFF. The CDR3 bases are TGTGCCAGCAGTCCGTCGGGAGGCGCAGCTTTCTTT.

The chain couples TRBV6-6 to TRBJ1-1, with 11 bases identical to TRBD1. CDR1 is MNHNY and CDR2 is SVGAGI in the germline V gene (reference sequence). The CDR3 covers 14 residues. V was pared by 5 bases and J by 4 bases, with 3 bases of the junction left unmatched. CDR3 in DNA: TGTGCCAGCAGTCCCGGGACAGGGGGCACTGAAGCTTTCTTT. This gives the protein CASSPGTGGTEAFF.

V gene TRBV19 combines with J gene TRBJ1-6, with a possible D match to TRBD1 (5 bases). Trimming stripped 2 bases from V and 14 bases from J, with 13 bases between. Germline V lookup: CDR1 LNHDA, CDR2 SQIVND (reference sequence). CDR3 size: 13 residues. The CDR3 DNA follows: TGTGCCAGTAGTATACGACAGCCAACGGCCCTCCACTTT. It encodes CASSIRQPTALHF.

The sample holds one count of this clone. The rearrangement joins TRBV30 to TRBJ1-2, with D uncertain. The V gene's germline CDR1 is GTSNPN and CDR2 SVGIG (reference sequence). This CDR3 contains 13 residues. Trimming stripped 4 bases from V and 2 bases from J, with 11 bases between. CDR3 residues: CAWKGPGNYGYTF. The CDR3 coding sequence is TGTGCCTGGAAAGGTCCGGGGAACTATGGCTACACCTTC.

V gene TRBV28 combines with J gene TRBJ1-1; 7 positions agree with TRBD1. The CDR3 has 14 residues. The trim removed 3 bases at V and 4 bases at J, leaving 5 bases unmatched. The germline CDR1 and CDR2 sequences are MDHEN and SYDVKM. The DNA for the CDR3 is TGTGCCAGCAGTTTCCCGACAGGGAGCACTGAAGCTTTCTTT. Translation gives CASSFPTGSTEAFF.

The chain carries TRBV5-1 and TRBJ2-3; no reliable D call. V lost 3 bases and J 6 bases, leaving 14 bases between the germline ends. Looked up from germline, CDR1 is SGHRS and CDR2 is YFSETQ. This CDR3 spans 14 amino acids. CDR3 nucleotide sequence: TGCGCCAGCAGCTCGGGTACTTCTCTGGATACGCAGTATTTT. Encoded protein: CASSSGTSLDTQYF. The full variable domain, completed using reference TRBV5-1 and TRBJ2-3, is KAGVTQTPRYLIKTRGQQVTLSCSPISGHRSVSWYQQTPGQGLQFLFEYFSETQRNKGNFPGRFSGRQFSNSRSEMNVSTLELGDSALYLCASSSGTSLDTQYFGPGTRLTVL.